This T cell receptor (beta chain) was identified in a study of T cell repertoires in cytomegalovirus infection (dated by TCRdb to 2018 to 2020). With respect to the entire study: The peptide stimulations were aimed at well-studied HLA-B-restricted epitopes as well as recently identified HLA-C-restricted CMV epitopes, whose presentation resists viral immunomodulation. Donor HLA type was relevant to the analysis, as public TCR beta signatures indicated carriage of CMV infection together with the matching HLA type.

Sequenced using an Illumina HiSeq 1500. TCRdb trimmed the raw reads at Q25, called clones with MiXCR and kept productive beta chains. A single entry per CDR3 protein holds the most common genes and DNA from its merged rows. Here the sample has about 830,000 distinct CDR3 sequences; about 31% occur a single time. The top ten clones comprise over 10% of the sample. This sample's treatment or condition label indicates: in vitro stimulation with specific CMV peptide epitopes to enrich CMV-specific T cells. Its CDR3 holds 15 amino acids, cysteine through phenylalanine. The only DNA kept is the CDR3, 45 bases in frame from the first base. For CDR1 and CDR2, the germline V gene (reference sequence) lists SEHNR and FQNEAQ. The junction carries 11 bases between V and J, which are trimmed by 1 base and 4 bases respectively. A few counts support this clonotype. It has no known antigen specificity. No quality values exist for individual bases; no much larger clone is one base distant.

Here is what the overall study found, with its caveats: In both this cohort and an independent roughly 350-donor cohort, the cumulative frequency of public TCR beta family members distinguished carriers of CMV infection plus the relevant HLA type. In the ex vivo response, HLA-C-restricted CMV-specific TCR beta clonotypes were dominant, and in two of eight donors the single most frequent clonotype came from this HLA-C-restricted group.

This TCR derives from a human donor in good health (CMV status not recorded). Some clones in this sample may be carry-over from other donors' samples. The chain couples TRBV7-9 to TRBJ2-1; the D gene remains uncertain. This material consisted of cultured CD8+ T cells from PBMCs, taken from culture after CMV antigen stimulation. The CDR3 protein: CASSLDSDLYNEQFF. The DNA reads as follows: TGTGCCAGCAGCTTAGACAGCGATCTGTACAATGAGCAGTTCTTC.